Presented here are 3 T cell receptor beta chains from one specimen sequenced in a study of regulatory T cells in long-lasting Graves disease. The TCR beta library used iRepertoire HTBI primers with Arm-PCR amplification of CDR3. TCRdb independently ran MiXCR on the multiplex PCR reads; one entry per CDR3 protein. This table holds around 400,000 distinct CDR3 sequences, 12% found once. Time point reported: newly diagnosed GD, antithyroid drugs for less than 3 months. PBMC RNA served as the TCR library source. The same data also contributed to another study, on T cells in Graves' hyperthyroidism and ophthalmopathy.

The sample here was peripheral blood mononuclear cells (PBMCs), taken at new diagnosis, from a patient treated with antithyroid drugs. The source is a woman between 18 and 29 years old with Graves disease.

This clonotype was observed a few times. The chain links TRBV15 to TRBJ2-2; D possibly corresponds to TRBD2 (6 bases). Germline loops: CDR1 LNHNV, CDR2 YYDKDF (reference sequence). V lost 1 base and J lost 7, with 22 bases in between. This CDR3 has 18 amino acids. The CDR3 sequence: CATSRVSGRGASYGELFF. CDR3 bases: TGTGCCACCAGCAGAGTTTCGGGGCGGGGTGCCTCTTACGGGGAGCTGTTTTTT.

At least ten counts were recorded for this clonotype. The chain recombines TRBV28 with TRBJ2-1; 9 bases are a match to TRBD1. V lost 5 bases and J lost 8; bases outside the gene matches: 7. Germline V gene sequence: CDR1 MDHEN, CDR2 SYDVKM. This CDR3 has 14 amino acids. The CDR3 DNA follows: TGTGCCAGCAGTCCCGGGACAGGGTACCATGAGCAGTTCTTC. As protein: CASSPGTGYHEQFF.

This clonotype was counted at least ten times. CDR3: CSVAVGDISYEQYF. The CDR3 DNA follows: TGCAGCGTGGCAGTGGGGGACATCTCCTACGAGCAGTACTTC. This chain joins TRBV29-1 and TRBJ2-7, with D possibly being TRBD1 (6 bases). The CDR3 covers 14 residues. V was cut by 6 bases and J by 0 bases, with 15 bases left in between. Germline lookup yields CDR1 SQVTM and CDR2 ANQGSEA.